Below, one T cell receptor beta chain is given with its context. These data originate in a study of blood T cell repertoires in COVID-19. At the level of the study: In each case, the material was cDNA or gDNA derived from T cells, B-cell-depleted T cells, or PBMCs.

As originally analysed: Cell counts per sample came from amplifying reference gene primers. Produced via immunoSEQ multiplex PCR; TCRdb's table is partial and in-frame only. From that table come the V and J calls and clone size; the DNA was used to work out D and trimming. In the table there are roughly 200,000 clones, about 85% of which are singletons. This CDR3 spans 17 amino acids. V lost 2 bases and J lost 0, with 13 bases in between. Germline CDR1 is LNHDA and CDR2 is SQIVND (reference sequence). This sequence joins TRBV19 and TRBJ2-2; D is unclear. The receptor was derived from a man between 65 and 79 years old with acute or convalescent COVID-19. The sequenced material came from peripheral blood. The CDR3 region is CASSIFVTQANTGELFF. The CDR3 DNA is TGTGCCAGTAGTATATTCGTGACTCAAGCGAACACCGGGGAGCTGTTTTTT. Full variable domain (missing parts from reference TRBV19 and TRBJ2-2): DGGITQSPKYLFRKEGQNVTLSCEQNLNHDAMYWYRQDPGQGLRLIYYSQIVNDFQKGDIAEGYSVSREKKESFPLTVTSAQKNPTAFYLCASSIFVTQANTGELFFGEGSRLTVL.